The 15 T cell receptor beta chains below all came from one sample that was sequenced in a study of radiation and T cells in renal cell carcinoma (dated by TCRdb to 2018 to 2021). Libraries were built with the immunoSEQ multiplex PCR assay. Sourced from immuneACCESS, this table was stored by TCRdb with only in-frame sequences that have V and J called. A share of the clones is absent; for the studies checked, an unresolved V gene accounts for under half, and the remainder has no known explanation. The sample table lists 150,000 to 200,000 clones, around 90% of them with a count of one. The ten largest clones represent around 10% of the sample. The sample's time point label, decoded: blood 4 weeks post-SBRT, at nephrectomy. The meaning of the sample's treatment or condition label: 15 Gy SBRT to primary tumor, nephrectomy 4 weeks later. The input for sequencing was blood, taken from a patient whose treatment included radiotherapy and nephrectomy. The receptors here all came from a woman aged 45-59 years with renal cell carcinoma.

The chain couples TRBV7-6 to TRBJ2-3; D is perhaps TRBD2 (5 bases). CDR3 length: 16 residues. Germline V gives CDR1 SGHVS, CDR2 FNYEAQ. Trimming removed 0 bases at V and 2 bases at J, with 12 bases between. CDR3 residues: CASSLALTRNTDTQYF. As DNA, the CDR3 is TGTGCCAGCAGCTTAGCGTTAACTAGAAACACAGATACGCAGTATTTT.

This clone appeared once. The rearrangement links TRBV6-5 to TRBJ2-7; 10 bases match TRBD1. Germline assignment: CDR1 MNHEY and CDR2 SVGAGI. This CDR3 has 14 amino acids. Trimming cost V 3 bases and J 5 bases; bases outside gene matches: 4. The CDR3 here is CASSYGTGAHEQYF. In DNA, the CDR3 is TGTGCCAGCAGTTATGGGACAGGGGCCCACGAGCAGTACTTC.

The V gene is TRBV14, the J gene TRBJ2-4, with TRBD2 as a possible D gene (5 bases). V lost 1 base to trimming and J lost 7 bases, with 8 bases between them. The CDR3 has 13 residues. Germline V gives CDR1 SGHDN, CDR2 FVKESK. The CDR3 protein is CASSQGTWNIQYF. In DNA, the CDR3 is TGTGCCAGCAGCCAAGGGACTTGGAACATTCAGTACTTC.

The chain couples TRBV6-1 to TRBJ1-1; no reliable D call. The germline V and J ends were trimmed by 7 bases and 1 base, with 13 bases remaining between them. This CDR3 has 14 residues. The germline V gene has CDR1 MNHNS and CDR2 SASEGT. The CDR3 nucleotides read TGTGCCAGCATTTGGGCAGGAGAGAACACTGAAGCTTTCTTT. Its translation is CASIWAGENTEAFF.

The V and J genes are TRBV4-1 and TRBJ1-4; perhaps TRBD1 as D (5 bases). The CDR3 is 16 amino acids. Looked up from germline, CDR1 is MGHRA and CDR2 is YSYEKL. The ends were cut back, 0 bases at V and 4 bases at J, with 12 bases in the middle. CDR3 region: CASSQDVGRNNEKLFF. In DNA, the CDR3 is TGCGCCAGCAGCCAAGACGTGGGACGGAATAATGAAAAACTGTTTTTT.

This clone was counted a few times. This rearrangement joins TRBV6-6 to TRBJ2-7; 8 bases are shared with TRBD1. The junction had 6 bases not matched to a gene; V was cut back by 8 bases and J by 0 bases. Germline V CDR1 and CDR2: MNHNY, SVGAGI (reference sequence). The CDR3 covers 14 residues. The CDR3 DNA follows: TGTGCCAGCCGACAGGGGTTGGCCTCCTACGAGCAGTACTTC. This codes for CASRQGLASYEQYF.

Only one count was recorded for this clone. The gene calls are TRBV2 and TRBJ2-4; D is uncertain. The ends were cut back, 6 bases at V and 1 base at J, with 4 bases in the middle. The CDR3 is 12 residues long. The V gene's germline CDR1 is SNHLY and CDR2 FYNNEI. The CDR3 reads CASRGAKNIQYF. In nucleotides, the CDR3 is TGTGCCAGCAGGGGGGCCAAAAACATTCAGTACTTC.

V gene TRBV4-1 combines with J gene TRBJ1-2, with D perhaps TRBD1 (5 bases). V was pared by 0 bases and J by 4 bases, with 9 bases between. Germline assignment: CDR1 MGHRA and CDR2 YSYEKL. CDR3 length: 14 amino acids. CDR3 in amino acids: CASSQDGDFYGYTF. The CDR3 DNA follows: TGCGCCAGCAGCCAAGATGGGGACTTCTATGGCTACACCTTC.

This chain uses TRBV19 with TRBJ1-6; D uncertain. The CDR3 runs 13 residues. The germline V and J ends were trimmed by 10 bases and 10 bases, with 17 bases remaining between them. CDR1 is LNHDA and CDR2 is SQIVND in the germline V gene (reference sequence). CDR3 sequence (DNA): TGTGCCACTACGGAGGCCAGCGGATCACCCCTCCACTTT. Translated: CATTEASGSPLHF.

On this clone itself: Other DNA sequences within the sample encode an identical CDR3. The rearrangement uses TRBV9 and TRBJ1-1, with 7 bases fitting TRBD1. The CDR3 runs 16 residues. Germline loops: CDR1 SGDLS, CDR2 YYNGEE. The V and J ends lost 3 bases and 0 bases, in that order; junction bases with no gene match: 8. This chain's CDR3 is CASSARTGNMNTEAFF. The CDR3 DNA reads TGTGCCAGCAGCGCAAGGACAGGAAACATGAACACTGAAGCTTTCTTT.

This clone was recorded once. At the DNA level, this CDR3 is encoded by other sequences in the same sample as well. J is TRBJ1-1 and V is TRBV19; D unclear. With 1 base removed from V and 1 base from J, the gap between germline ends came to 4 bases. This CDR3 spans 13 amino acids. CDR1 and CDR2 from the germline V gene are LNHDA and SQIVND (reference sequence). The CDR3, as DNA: TGTGCCAGTAGTATAGGACAGAACACTGAAGCTTTCTTT. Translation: CASSIGQNTEAFF.

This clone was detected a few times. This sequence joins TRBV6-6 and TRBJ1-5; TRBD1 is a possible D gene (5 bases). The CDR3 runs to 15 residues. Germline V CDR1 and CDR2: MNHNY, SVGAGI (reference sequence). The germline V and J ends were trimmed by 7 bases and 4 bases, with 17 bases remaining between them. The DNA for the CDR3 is TGTGCCAGCATCTACGACAGCGGGAGGAATCAGCCCCAGCATTTT. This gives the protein CASIYDSGRNQPQHF.

The CDR3, as DNA: TGTGCCAGTAGACGACAGGGGAGAGAGACCCAGTACTTC. It codes for CASRRQGRETQYF. The chain links TRBV19 to TRBJ2-5; 8 positions match TRBD1. Losses at the gene ends were 6 bases for V and 4 bases for J; bases not matched to a gene: 4. The CDR3 is 13 residues long. In germline, CDR1 is LNHDA, CDR2 SQIVND (reference sequence).

CDR3 coding DNA: TGTGCCAGCAGCTTTGGGACTAGCGGGAACTACGAGCAGTACTTC. Translating gives CASSFGTSGNYEQYF. The genes are TRBV7-2 and TRBJ2-7; 13 bases align to TRBD2. The CDR3 sequence is 15 residues long. Trimming cost V 3 bases and J 3 bases; bases outside gene matches: 2. Per the germline V gene, CDR1 is SGHTA and CDR2 is FQGNSA.

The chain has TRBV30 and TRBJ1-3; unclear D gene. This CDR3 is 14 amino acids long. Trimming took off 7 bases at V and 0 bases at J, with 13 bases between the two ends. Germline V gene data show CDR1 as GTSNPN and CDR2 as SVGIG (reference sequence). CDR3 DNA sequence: TGTGCCTCCCTCCCACCAAGCTCTGGAAACACCATATATTTT. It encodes CASLPPSSGNTIYF.